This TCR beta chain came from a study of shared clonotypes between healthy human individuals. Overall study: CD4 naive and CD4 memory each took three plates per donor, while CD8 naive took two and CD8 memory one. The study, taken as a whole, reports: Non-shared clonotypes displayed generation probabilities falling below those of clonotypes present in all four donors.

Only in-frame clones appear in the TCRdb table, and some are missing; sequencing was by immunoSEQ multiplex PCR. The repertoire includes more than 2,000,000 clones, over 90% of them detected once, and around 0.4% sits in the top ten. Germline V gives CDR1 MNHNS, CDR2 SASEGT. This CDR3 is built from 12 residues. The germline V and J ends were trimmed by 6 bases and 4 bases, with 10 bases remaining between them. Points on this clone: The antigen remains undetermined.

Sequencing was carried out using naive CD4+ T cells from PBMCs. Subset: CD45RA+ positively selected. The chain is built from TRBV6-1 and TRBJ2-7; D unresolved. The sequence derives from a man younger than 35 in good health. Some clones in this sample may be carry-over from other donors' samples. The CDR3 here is CASSAKRYEQYF. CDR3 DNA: TGTGCCAGCAGCGCCAAACGGTACGAGCAGTACTTC.